This T cell receptor beta chain comes out of a study of cytomegalovirus exposure and HLA in healthy donors. Across the study: Counted in an early data release were tens of millions of unique TCRs from HLA-typed donors.

As to this clone: What it binds is not known.

V was clipped by 5 bases and J by 3 bases; unmatched bases: 10. The CDR3 has 16 amino acids. The V gene's germline CDR1 is SGHVS and CDR2 FQNEAQ. Study-level results: Accurate HLA-A and HLA-B prediction from TCR beta sequences was reported for most subjects.

The PCR made use of 60 Vbeta and 13 Jbeta primers. Data came from immunoSEQ multiplex PCR; TCRdb stores just in-frame clones and leaves some out. The data hold around 150,000 clones, with 75% to 80% observed a single time. The sample comprised PBMCs. The rearrangement links TRBV7-8 to TRBJ2-3, with TRBD2 matching 8 bases. The clonotype comes from a woman in her 50s in good health and CMV-seropositive. The CDR3 is CASSPVAGRVTDTQYF. DNA of the CDR3: TGTGCCAGCAGCCCCGTAGCGGGAAGGGTAACAGATACGCAGTATTTT.